This entry describes one T cell receptor beta chain. Its antigen is not known. The junction and the germline gene differ at one end; a read error may be behind it. The sample belongs to a study of PD-1 blockade in mismatch repair-deficient tumors. As for the study in general: Enrolled 2013-2016, patients had progressing, pretreated mismatch repair-deficient cancers of about a dozen types.

Mismatch repair deficiency was confirmed in all patients, by PCR or immunohistochemistry. Study-wide points: Tumor-resident clones, often undetectable pretreatment in blood, expanded then contracted after pembrolizumab.

This CDR3 comprises 16 residues. CDR1 is MNHNS and CDR2 is SASEGT in the germline V gene. Sequencing was performed with immunoSEQ multiplex PCR; in TCRdb, only in-frame clones are kept and a portion is missing. The table records under 95,000 clones, about 85% of them present only once. This TCR was recovered from an adult with mismatch repair-deficient cancer. The V call is TRBV6-1, the J call TRBJ2-1; 8 positions agree with TRBD2. Here the sequenced sample was peripheral blood, taken 12 weeks after starting pembrolizumab. CDR3 coding DNA: TGTGCCAGCAGCGAAGCAGAGCGGGAGCCCGGCCAAAATCCGGTCTTC. This sequence encodes CASSEAEREPGQNPVF.